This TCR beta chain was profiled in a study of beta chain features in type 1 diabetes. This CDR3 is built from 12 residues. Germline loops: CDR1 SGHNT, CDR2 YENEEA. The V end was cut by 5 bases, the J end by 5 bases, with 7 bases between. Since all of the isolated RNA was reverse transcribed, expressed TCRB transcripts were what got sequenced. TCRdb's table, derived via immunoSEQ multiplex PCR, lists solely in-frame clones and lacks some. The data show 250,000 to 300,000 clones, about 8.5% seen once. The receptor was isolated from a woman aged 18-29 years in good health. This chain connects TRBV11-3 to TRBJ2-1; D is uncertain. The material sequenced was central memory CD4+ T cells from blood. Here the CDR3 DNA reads TGTGCCAGCAGCCCCTCGAACAATGAGCAGTTCTTC. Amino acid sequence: CASSPSNNEQFF. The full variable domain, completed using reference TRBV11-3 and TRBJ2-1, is EAGVVQSPRYKIIEKKQPVAFWCNPISGHNTLYWYLQNLGQGPELLIRYENEEAVDDSQLPKDRFSAERLKGVDSTLKIQPAELGDSAVYLCASSPSNNEQFFGPGTRLTVL.